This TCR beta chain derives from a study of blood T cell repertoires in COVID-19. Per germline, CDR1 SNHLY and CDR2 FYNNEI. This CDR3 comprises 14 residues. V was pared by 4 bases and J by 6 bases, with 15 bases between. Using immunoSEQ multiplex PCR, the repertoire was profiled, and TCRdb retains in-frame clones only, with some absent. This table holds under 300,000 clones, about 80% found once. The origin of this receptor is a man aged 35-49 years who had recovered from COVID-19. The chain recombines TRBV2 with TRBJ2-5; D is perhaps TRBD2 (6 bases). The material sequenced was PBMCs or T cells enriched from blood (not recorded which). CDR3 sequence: CASSVGGVGKTQYF. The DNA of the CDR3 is TGTGCCAGCAGTGTGGGCGGGGTGGGAAAGACCCAGTACTTC.